Listed below are T cell receptor beta chains from one sample, sequenced in a study of circulating and synovial CD4+ cells in juvenile arthritis. The protocol was immunoSEQ multiplex PCR, while the TCRdb copy is restricted to in-frame clones and leaves out a portion. Of about 34,000 clones in the sample, less than 97% were seen once. The sample taken for sequencing was CD4+ T cells from blood. These receptors were obtained from a human donor with juvenile idiopathic arthritis. CDR3s include the opening cysteine and the closing phenylalanine or tryptophan. The order of the fields is clone size, V gene, D gene, CDR3 length, J gene, CDR3 DNA, CDR3 protein. A D gene is named only where the DNA matches it firmly. Rows may omit the clone size; those that give it use once, few, many or a size class.

clone_size: -
v_call: TRBV6-5
d_call: -
cdr3_length: 12
j_call: TRBJ1-1
cdr3_nt: TGTGCCAGCAGTCAACAGGGAGCTGAAGCTTTCTTT
cdr3_aa: CASSQQGAEAFF

clone_size: -
v_call: TRBV7-2
d_call: -
cdr3_length: 15
j_call: TRBJ2-3
cdr3_nt: TGTGCCAGCAGCTTCGAGCGGTGGTACACAGATACGCAGTATTTT
cdr3_aa: CASSFERWYTDTQYF

clone_size: -
v_call: TRBV18
d_call: TRBD2
cdr3_length: 17
j_call: TRBJ2-5
cdr3_nt: TGTGCCAGCTCACCAGATATCGGAGCGGGGGAAGGGGAGACCCAGTACTTC
cdr3_aa: CASSPDIGAGEGETQYF

clone_size: -
v_call: TRBV19
d_call: TRBD2
cdr3_length: 12
j_call: TRBJ2-1
cdr3_nt: TGTGCCAGTAGTCAGACTAGCCCTGAGCAGTTCTTC
cdr3_aa: CASSQTSPEQFF

clone_size: -
v_call: TRBV29-1
d_call: -
cdr3_length: 14
j_call: TRBJ1-1
cdr3_nt: TGCAGCGTTGAGGGCCCAGGCATGAACACTGAAGCTTTCTTT
cdr3_aa: CSVEGPGMNTEAFF

clone_size: -
v_call: TRBV19
d_call: -
cdr3_length: 11
j_call: TRBJ2-5
cdr3_nt: TGTGCCAGTAGTATGAGGGAGACCCAGTACTTC
cdr3_aa: CASSMRETQYF

clone_size: -
v_call: TRBV28
d_call: -
cdr3_length: 13
j_call: TRBJ2-7
cdr3_nt: TGTGCCAGCAGTTCCCAGGGCTACTACGAGCAGTACTTC
cdr3_aa: CASSSQGYYEQYF

clone_size: -
v_call: TRBV9
d_call: -
cdr3_length: 15
j_call: TRBJ1-4
cdr3_nt: TGTGCCAGCAGCGCCGATCGACAGCCTAATGAAAAACTGTTTTTT
cdr3_aa: CASSADRQPNEKLFF

clone_size: -
v_call: TRBV5-1
d_call: -
cdr3_length: 13
j_call: TRBJ2-5
cdr3_nt: TGCGCCAGCAGCTTGGGAGGGAGGGAGACCCAGTACTTC
cdr3_aa: CASSLGGRETQYF

clone_size: -
v_call: TRBV6-1
d_call: TRBD2
cdr3_length: 13
j_call: TRBJ2-7
cdr3_nt: TGTGCCAGTGGGACTAGCCCAACCTACGAGCAGTACTTC
cdr3_aa: CASGTSPTYEQYF

clone_size: -
v_call: TRBV5-1
d_call: TRBD2
cdr3_length: 15
j_call: TRBJ2-7
cdr3_nt: TGCGCCAGCAGCGTGACTAGCGGGAGTATCTACGAGCAGTACTTC
cdr3_aa: CASSVTSGSIYEQYF

clone_size: -
v_call: TRBV28
d_call: TRBD2
cdr3_length: 16
j_call: TRBJ2-5
cdr3_nt: TGTGCCAGCAGTGGGCCGGGACTAGCGGGAATGGAGACCCAGTACTTC
cdr3_aa: CASSGPGLAGMETQYF

clone_size: -
v_call: TRBV25-1
d_call: TRBD1
cdr3_length: 14
j_call: TRBJ1-2
cdr3_nt: TGTGCCAGCAGTGGTACAGGGGCGTACTATGGCTACACCTTC
cdr3_aa: CASSGTGAYYGYTF

clone_size: -
v_call: TRBV6-5
d_call: -
cdr3_length: 14
j_call: TRBJ1-2
cdr3_nt: TGTGCCAGCAGCCCCAGGAATACTAACTATGGCTACACCTTC
cdr3_aa: CASSPRNTNYGYTF

clone_size: -
v_call: TRBV25-1
d_call: -
cdr3_length: 17
j_call: TRBJ2-3
cdr3_nt: TGTGCCAGCAGCCAACACTCCGGAGGGAAGGGCACAGATACGCAGTATTTT
cdr3_aa: CASSQHSGGKGTDTQYF

clone_size: once
v_call: TRBV7-2
d_call: -
cdr3_length: 14
j_call: TRBJ2-7
cdr3_nt: TGTGCCAGCAGCTCCGGATTGGTCGGGGGAGAGCAGTACTTC
cdr3_aa: CASSSGLVGGEQYF

clone_size: -
v_call: TRBV6-6
d_call: TRBD2
cdr3_length: 16
j_call: TRBJ2-7
cdr3_nt: TGTGCCAGCAGTTACTCGCCTACTAGCGGGGGATACGAGCAGTACTTC
cdr3_aa: CASSYSPTSGGYEQYF

clone_size: -
v_call: TRBV7-8
d_call: -
cdr3_length: 14
j_call: TRBJ1-2
cdr3_nt: TGTGCCAGCAGTCTGGACACTTATAACTATGGCTACACCTTC
cdr3_aa: CASSLDTYNYGYTF

clone_size: -
v_call: TRBV28
d_call: TRBD1
cdr3_length: 15
j_call: TRBJ1-5
cdr3_nt: TGTGCCAGCAGGACAGGGGGTACTCTCAATCAGCCCCAGCATTTT
cdr3_aa: CASRTGGTLNQPQHF

clone_size: -
v_call: TRBV7-2
d_call: -
cdr3_length: 13
j_call: TRBJ1-2
cdr3_nt: TGTGCCAGCAGCCTAGGTGGAGGTAATGGCTACACCTTC
cdr3_aa: CASSLGGGNGYTF

clone_size: once
v_call: TRBV30
d_call: -
cdr3_length: 14
j_call: TRBJ1-5
cdr3_nt: TGTGCCTGGGCCCGTTATGGGCTCAATCAGCCCCAGCATTTT
cdr3_aa: CAWARYGLNQPQHF

clone_size: -
v_call: TRBV30
d_call: -
cdr3_length: 15
j_call: TRBJ1-5
cdr3_nt: TGTGCCTGGAGTGTCCCAGGGGTGGGCAATCAGCCCCAGCATTTT
cdr3_aa: CAWSVPGVGNQPQHF

clone_size: -
v_call: TRBV5-4
d_call: -
cdr3_length: 16
j_call: TRBJ1-4
cdr3_nt: TGTGCCAGCAGCCCGGGAGGGTCGGGCGGGGGTGAAAAACTGTTTTTT
cdr3_aa: CASSPGGSGGGEKLFF

clone_size: -
v_call: TRBV2
d_call: -
cdr3_length: 15
j_call: TRBJ1-1
cdr3_nt: TGTGCCAGCAGTGAAGGCCCCTCGAGCGGAAGACGGGCTTTCTTT
cdr3_aa: CASSEGPSSGRRAFF

clone_size: -
v_call: TRBV4-2
d_call: -
cdr3_length: 14
j_call: TRBJ2-3
cdr3_nt: TGTGCCAGCAGCCTGCAGGGTATCACAGATACGCAGTATTTT
cdr3_aa: CASSLQGITDTQYF

clone_size: -
v_call: TRBV7-3
d_call: TRBD1
cdr3_length: 13
j_call: TRBJ2-5
cdr3_nt: TGTGCCAGCAGCTGGACAGGGGGAGAGACCCAGTACTTC
cdr3_aa: CASSWTGGETQYF

clone_size: -
v_call: TRBV9
d_call: TRBD2
cdr3_length: 16
j_call: TRBJ2-1
cdr3_nt: TGTGCCAGCAGCGTAGGGCGGGAGTTGGGGTACAATGAGCAGTTCTTC
cdr3_aa: CASSVGRELGYNEQFF

clone_size: few
v_call: TRBV14
d_call: -
cdr3_length: 11
j_call: TRBJ2-7
cdr3_nt: TGTGCCAGCAGCTTCACCTACGAGCAGTACTTC
cdr3_aa: CASSFTYEQYF

clone_size: -
v_call: TRBV10-1
d_call: -
cdr3_length: 13
j_call: TRBJ1-2
cdr3_nt: TGCGCCAGCAGTGATTCAGGGAACTATGGCTACACCTTC
cdr3_aa: CASSDSGNYGYTF

clone_size: -
v_call: TRBV6-5
d_call: TRBD1
cdr3_length: 14
j_call: TRBJ2-3
cdr3_nt: TGTGCCAGCACCGGACAGGCGAAAGCAGATACGCAGTATTTT
cdr3_aa: CASTGQAKADTQYF

clone_size: few
v_call: TRBV10-3
d_call: -
cdr3_length: 12
j_call: TRBJ1-2
cdr3_nt: TGCGCTACGTACGGGTCTAACTATGGCTACACCTTC
cdr3_aa: CATYGSNYGYTF

clone_size: -
v_call: TRBV5-1
d_call: -
cdr3_length: 15
j_call: TRBJ1-1
cdr3_nt: TGCGCCAGCAGCACTCCCGGTGGTTTGAACACTGAAGCTTTCTTT
cdr3_aa: CASSTPGGLNTEAFF

clone_size: -
v_call: TRBV29-1
d_call: -
cdr3_length: 12
j_call: TRBJ2-7
cdr3_nt: TGCAGCGTTGGACTAGTTCGCTACGAGCAGTACTTC
cdr3_aa: CSVGLVRYEQYF

clone_size: -
v_call: TRBV6-1
d_call: -
cdr3_length: 12
j_call: TRBJ1-1
cdr3_nt: TGTGCCAGCGGCGAGGGAAACACTGAAGCTTTCTTT
cdr3_aa: CASGEGNTEAFF

clone_size: -
v_call: TRBV6-1
d_call: -
cdr3_length: 16
j_call: TRBJ1-5
cdr3_nt: TGTGCCAGCAGTGAGGACTTCGGACAGAGCAATCAGCCCCAGCATTTT
cdr3_aa: CASSEDFGQSNQPQHF

clone_size: -
v_call: TRBV14
d_call: -
cdr3_length: 15
j_call: TRBJ1-4
cdr3_nt: TGTGCCAGCAGCCCCCGACAGACAACTAATGAAAAACTGTTTTTT
cdr3_aa: CASSPRQTTNEKLFF

clone_size: -
v_call: TRBV15
d_call: -
cdr3_length: 16
j_call: TRBJ2-5
cdr3_nt: TGTGCCACCAGCAGAGCCGCGGGGCTGCCCAGGGAGACCCAGTACTTC
cdr3_aa: CATSRAAGLPRETQYF

clone_size: -
v_call: TRBV18
d_call: -
cdr3_length: 14
j_call: TRBJ1-2
cdr3_nt: TGTGCCAGCTCACCAATAAGAGACAGCGGGGGCTACACCTTC
cdr3_aa: CASSPIRDSGGYTF

clone_size: -
v_call: TRBV19
d_call: TRBD1
cdr3_length: 16
j_call: TRBJ2-7
cdr3_nt: TGTGCCAGTAGTGCGAAGAGAACCGGGACAGGATACGAGCAGTACTTC
cdr3_aa: CASSAKRTGTGYEQYF

clone_size: -
v_call: TRBV20-1
d_call: -
cdr3_length: 11
j_call: TRBJ2-7
cdr3_nt: TGCAGTTGGACGCCCCAGGGCGAGCAGTACTTC
cdr3_aa: CSWTPQGEQYF

clone_size: -
v_call: TRBV9
d_call: -
cdr3_length: 16
j_call: TRBJ2-3
cdr3_nt: TGTGCCAGCAGCGTAGGTGGAGGACTAAACACAGATACGCAGTATTTT
cdr3_aa: CASSVGGGLNTDTQYF